Described below is a single T cell receptor (beta chain) sequence and its context. Its antigen remains unknown. V gave up 4 bases and J gave up 7 bases, with 14 bases separating them. The germline CDR1 and CDR2 sequences are SNHLY and FYNNEI. The CDR3 sequence is 14 residues long. The record originates from a study of blood T cells in healthy people across ages. Study summary: Template switching captured about one barcoded beta molecule per two T cells. Whole-study findings and limits: Whereas aged donors had fewer naive CD4+ cells, long-lived donors had more of them and higher diversity.

Next came a second PCR, run for about 7 to 12 cycles, which used a sample-barcoded 5' primer along with a J-beta primer mix. A template-switch adaptor that had 12 random nucleotides put a tag on each cDNA molecule. Researchers report that each sample yielded at least 3 million CDR3-containing paired-end reads. One entry per CDR3 protein results from TCRdb running MiXCR on the 5' RACE reads. The profile shows 1.5 million to 2 million distinct CDR3 sequences, 49% of them singletons. The source material was blood. V usage is TRBV2 and J usage is TRBJ1-5; a weak D match, TRBD1 (6 bases). The clonotype originates from a woman aged 35 to 49 in good health. The CDR3: CASSGGGGGQPQHF. Here the CDR3 DNA reads TGTGCCAGCAGTGGAGGGGGGGGAGGACAGCCCCAGCATTTT.